Sequencing of this TCR beta chain was carried out in a study of human T cells and chemical hapten exposure. Study-level background: Small discrepancies in pooled library volume mainly accounted for the varying TCR yields per sample. Overall study findings and caveats: Donors were affected by alopecia, so their immune reaction might vary from that of healthy individuals. While controls formed fewer of them, expanded TCRs formed significantly more large CDR3 similarity clusters.

Germline V lookup: CDR1 MNHNY, CDR2 SVGAGI (reference sequence). V lost 4 bases and J 3 bases, leaving 21 bases between the germline ends. This CDR3 has 17 amino acids. A single record per CDR3 protein comes from TCRdb applying MiXCR to the RACE reads. Counted here are about 340,000 distinct CDR3 sequences, 5.5% to 8% occurring once; the ten biggest clones make up more than 7%. Time point defined: patch test 1, 2 weeks after DPC sensitization. Treatment reported: therapeutic diphenylcyclopropenone sensitization with weekly scalp DPC. Participating donors were patients with alopecia, aged 18 to 70 years, considered appropriate candidates for DPC. This clonotype was found a few times. Its antigen is undetermined.

The specimen was whole blood, collected in connection with sensitization to the hapten diphenylcyclopropenone (DPC). The sequence was collected from a woman younger than 35 with alopecia areata. Some clones in this sample may be carry-over from other donors' samples. The chain joins TRBV6-6 to TRBJ1-1, with a weak D call TRBD1 (6 bases). The CDR3 nucleotides are TGTGCCAGCAGTTCCTGGACAAGGGGGTTCAGGGACACTGAAGCTTTCTTT. Translating gives CASSSWTRGFRDTEAFF.